This T cell receptor beta chain was identified in a study of shared clonotypes between healthy human individuals (dated by TCRdb to 2019 to 2021). A note on the overall study: The cohort comprised a couple of women and a few men aged 18 to 49 years. To estimate repertoire size and how much clonotype sharing occurs between individuals, the study deeply sequenced the blood TCR repertoires of several healthy adults. Per donor, leukapheresis produced somewhere between about 0.85 and 8.9 billion PBMCs. For each donor, CD4 naive and CD4 memory were each given three plates, CD8 naive was given two plates, and CD8 memory was given one plate. To increase sequencing depth and limit assay-specific biases, different laboratories used diverse techniques to prepare libraries and sequence TCR repertoires.

Overall study outcomes, separate from this receptor: Pairwise subsampling led to the expectation that sequencing depth would affect the degree of clonotype sharing among donors. The genetic and exposure-history diversity represented was limited by the small number of donors. Naive subsets generally had larger estimated clonotype richness than memory subsets did. Even with the large sequencing depth, rarefaction of the sorted-subset datasets indicated that sequencing was incomplete. Sampling was restricted to blood, and TCR repertoires in tissues likely differ from the TCR repertoires found in blood. Compared with non-shared clonotypes, clonotypes shared by all four sorted-subset donors had higher generation probabilities. About 5% of naive CD4, roughly 3.5% of naive CD8, around 2.3% of memory CD4, and 0.4% of memory CD8 clonotypes were shared across several donors.

Using the deep immunoSEQ assay, TCR CDR3 regions were amplified from genomic DNA by multiplex PCR. Extracted genomic DNA from each cell subset was spread evenly across all wells of several immunoSEQ 96-well plates, with each plate serving as a replicate. For sorted subsets, approximately 210 ng of genomic DNA, equivalent to some 30,000 T cell genomes, went into each replicate PCR. Purified libraries were quantified with a Qubit 3.0 fluorometer, sized on a Bioanalyzer 2100, and re-quantified with the KAPA Library Quantification kit. Every immunoSEQ 96-well plate was sequenced on a separate single-read 150-cycle Illumina NextSeq 550 flow cell. On the study's bioinformatics: The immunoSEQ output contained only junctional sequences without quality scores, so filtering could not match that applied to full-length reads. To assign V/J genes and CDR3, sequences were annotated using PyIR, a Python wrapper for IgBLAST v1.9, with IMGT germline references. Reads were removed for weak V/J assignments (E-value above 1e-6), missing CDR3, stop codons, out-of-frame junctions, or ambiguous translated residues. A V3J clonotype was defined by an identical inferred V gene, J gene, and CDR3 amino acid sequence. Percentage overlap between repertoires was calculated by dividing the number of shared unique clonotypes by the size of the smaller repertoire. Richness of each repertoire was evaluated using RTK rarefaction, the Chao1 estimator, and Recon v2.1 estimates of unobserved clonotypes. OLGA was used to compute generation probabilities for all TCRbeta clonotypes that the gDNA method yielded from a few donors. TCRdb stores this immuneACCESS table with in-frame sequences only. Part of the clones is absent; in the studies checked, under half of the shortfall reflects unresolved V genes, and no reason is known for the rest. V, J and clone size are those of that table, while D and trimming were read from the DNA. Here the sample has 2 million to 3 million clones; under 95% occur a single time. Roughly 0.36% of the sample is in the top ten clones.

For this clone: Which antigen it targets is not known. Base qualities are not recorded, but no much larger clone differs from it by a single base.

The donors were healthy, HIV-negative adults with no recently reported acute infections or vaccinations. Only Caucasian adults living in Nashville, Tennessee, USA were represented among the donors. CD4+ T cells were enriched through magnetic negative selection, after which naive cells were positively selected on CD45RA and the remaining negative fraction served as the memory subset. Blood was obtained by leukapheresis, after which PBMCs were separated by Ficoll-Histopaque density gradient centrifugation and cryopreserved in liquid nitrogen vapor phase. Purity and quantity of every magnetically sorted T cell population were checked by analytical flow cytometry. Genomic DNA was isolated from each sorted fraction and quantified by UV absorbance on a Nanodrop 2000c. The receptor's source is a man younger than 35 in good health. Some clones in this sample may be carry-over from other donors' samples. Sequenced material: naive CD4+ T cells from PBMCs. The cell subset or site label for this specimen denotes: CD45RA+ positively selected.

The bases are TGTGCCAGCAGTTTAACTGGTGCAGAGACCCAGTACTTC. Protein translation: CASSLTGAETQYF. The chain joins TRBV27 to TRBJ2-5, with no confident D gene call. Relative to germline, V is 2 bases shorter and J is 4 bases shorter, with 8 bases between their ends. Including cysteine and phenylalanine, the CDR3 has 13 amino acids. Only CDR3 DNA is held: 39 bases, read in frame from base 1. Taken from the germline V gene (reference sequence), the CDR1 and CDR2 loops are MNHEY and SMNVEV.